This T cell receptor beta chain was sequenced during a study of beta chain features in type 1 diabetes. Overall study findings and caveats: In every one of the four CD4+ subsets, TCRB CDR3s were moderately but significantly shorter in Type 1 diabetes patients.

Every isolated RNA sample was fully reverse transcribed, so sequencing captured expressed TCRB transcripts. Sequencing was performed with immunoSEQ multiplex PCR; in TCRdb, only in-frame clones are kept and a portion is missing. Of a few hundred thousand clones listed, around an eighth are singletons. This clone showed up just a few times. Its target is not known. The CDR3 spans 14 residues. V trimming: 5 bases; J trimming: 5 bases; junction bases outside the gene matches: 5. In germline, CDR1 is SEHNR, CDR2 FQNEAQ (reference sequence). The specimen sequenced was naive CD4+ T cells from blood. The TCR sequence derives from a woman younger than 35 with type 1 diabetes. V and J are TRBV7-9 and TRBJ2-2, with 7 positions matching TRBD2. CDR3 sequence: CASSRTSPTGELFF. Written as DNA, the CDR3 is TGTGCCAGCAGCAGGACTAGTCCTACCGGGGAGCTGTTTTTT.